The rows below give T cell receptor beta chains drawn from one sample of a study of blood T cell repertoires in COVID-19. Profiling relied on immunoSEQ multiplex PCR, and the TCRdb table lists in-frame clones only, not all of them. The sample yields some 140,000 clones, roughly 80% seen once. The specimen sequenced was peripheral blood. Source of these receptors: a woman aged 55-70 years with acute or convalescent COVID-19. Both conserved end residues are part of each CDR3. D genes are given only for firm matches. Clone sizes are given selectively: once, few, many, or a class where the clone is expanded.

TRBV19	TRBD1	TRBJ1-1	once	TGTGCCAGTAGTTGGGACAGATTGAACACTGAAGCTTTCTTT	CASSWDRLNTEAFF
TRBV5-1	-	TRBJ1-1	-	TGCGCCAGCAGGGATGAAGGGGCTGAAGCTTTCTTT	CASRDEGAEAFF
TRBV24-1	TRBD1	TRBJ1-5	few	TGTGCCACCAGTGATGCCAGGACAGGTAGCAATCAGCCCCAGCATTTT	CATSDARTGSNQPQHF
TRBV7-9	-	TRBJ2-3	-	TGTGCCAGCAGCATCCGAGATACGCAGTATTTT	CASSIRDTQYF
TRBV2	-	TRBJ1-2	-	TGTGCCAGCAGGGAATACAGCACTAACTATGGCTACACCTTC	CASREYSTNYGYTF
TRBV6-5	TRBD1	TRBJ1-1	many	TGTGCCAGCAGCGGACAGGGAAATGTCGCTGAAGCTTTCTTT	CASSGQGNVAEAFF
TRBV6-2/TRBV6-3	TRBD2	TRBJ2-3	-	TGTGCCAGCAGTTTTGGACTAGCGGGGGGGCGGGGCACAGATACGCAGTATTTT	CASSFGLAGGRGTDTQYF
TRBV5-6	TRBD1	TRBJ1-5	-	TGTGCCAGCAGCTTAAAAGGGGGCGTGGGGAAGCCCCAGCATTTT	CASSLKGGVGKPQHF
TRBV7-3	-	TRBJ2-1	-	TGTGCCAGCAGCTTAACACGAGGTTTCGGAGAGCAGTTCTTC	CASSLTRGFGEQFF
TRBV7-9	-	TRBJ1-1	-	TGTGCCAGCAGAACAGAACCAGGGGTGCAAGGGGTCCCATTCACTGAAGCTTTCTTT	CASRTEPGVQGVPFTEAFF
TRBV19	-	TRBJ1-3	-	TGTGCCAGTAGCTCCCCCCGGGAGCCAAAGGGAAACACCATATATTTT	CASSSPREPKGNTIYF
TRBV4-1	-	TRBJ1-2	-	TGCGCCAGCACCCACTACGGGAGGGGGAGCTATGGCTACACCTTC	CASTHYGRGSYGYTF
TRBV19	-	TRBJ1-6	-	TGTGCCAGTAGTCCCCGGGGGGGCAATAATTCACCCCTCCACTTT	CASSPRGGNNSPLHF
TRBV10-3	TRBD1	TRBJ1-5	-	TGTGCCACCAGACAGGGGGCCGCCGATCAGCCCCAGCATTTT	CATRQGAADQPQHF
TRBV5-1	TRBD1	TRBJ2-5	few	TGCGCCAGCAGAACAACAGGGCAGGGGGTAGAGACCCAGTACTTC	CASRTTGQGVETQYF
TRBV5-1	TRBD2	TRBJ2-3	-	TGCGCCAGCAGCTCTGGGACTAGCGGGGTGTTAGATACGCAGTATTTT	CASSSGTSGVLDTQYF
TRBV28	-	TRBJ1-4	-	TGTGCCAGCAGTTCACCCAGGGGCGCGACTAATGAAAAACTGTTTTTT	CASSSPRGATNEKLFF
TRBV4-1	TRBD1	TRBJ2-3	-	TGCGCCAGCAGCCGGGGACAGGGTACAGATACGCAGTATTTT	CASSRGQGTDTQYF
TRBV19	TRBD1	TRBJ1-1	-	TGTGCCAGTAGTGACAGGGTTATTGTGAACACTGAAGCTTTCTTT	CASSDRVIVNTEAFF
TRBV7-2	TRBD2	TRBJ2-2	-	TGTGCCAGCAGCTTAGCGGCGGGGGGGCCCAGCGGGGAGCTGTTTTTT	CASSLAAGGPSGELFF
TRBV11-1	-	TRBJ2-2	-	TGTGCCAGCAGCTCCGGACGGAGGAGGACCGGGGAGCTGTTTTTT	CASSSGRRRTGELFF
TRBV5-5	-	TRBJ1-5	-	TGTGCCAGCAGCTTGCGGGGAGATGATAGCAATCAGCCCCAGCATTTT	CASSLRGDDSNQPQHF
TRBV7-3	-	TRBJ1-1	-	TGTGCCAGCAGCTCTACGGCAGCTAGTTACACTGAAGCTTTCTTT	CASSSTAASYTEAFF
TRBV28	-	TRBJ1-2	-	TGTGCCATCCTCGACAGGTCTAACTATGGCTACACCTTC	CAILDRSNYGYTF
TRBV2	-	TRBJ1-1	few	TGTGCCAGCAGCGTACAGGGGAACACTGAAGCTTTCTTT	CASSVQGNTEAFF
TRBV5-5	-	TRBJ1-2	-	TGTGCCAGCACCAAGGACAGCCCAGTGGATGGCTACACCTTC	CASTKDSPVDGYTF
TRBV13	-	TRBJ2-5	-	TGTGCCAGCAGCTTAAAGATGGCCCTCAGTGCTGAGACCCAGTACTTC	CASSLKMALSAETQYF
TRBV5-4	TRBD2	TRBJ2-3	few	TGTGCCAGCAGCTTGGGGGGGGGAAGCACAGATACGCAGTATTTT	CASSLGGGSTDTQYF
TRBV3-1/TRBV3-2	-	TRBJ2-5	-	TGTGCCAGCAGGCACCGGGGGGCGGGGCTCCAAGAGACCCAGTACTTC	CASRHRGAGLQETQYF